The clone carrying this T cell receptor beta chain appeared a few times. Its antigen remains unidentified. V lost 3 bases, J lost 8 bases, and 16 bases lay in between. CDR3 length equals 14 residues. Germline loops: CDR1 MGHRA, CDR2 YSYEKL. The data derive from a study of blood T cells in healthy people across ages. Study-level background: About one barcoded beta molecule was captured per two T cells (by template switching).

Combining a sample-barcoded 5' primer with a J-beta primer mix, a second PCR ran for roughly 6 to 12 cycles. MiXCR was run by TCRdb on the 5' RACE reads, yielding one entry per CDR3 protein. The repertoire consists of roughly 1 million distinct CDR3 sequences, with less than 25% occurring once and the leading ten covering about 0.69%. Study-wide results and caveats: Without sorted subsets, naive and antigen-experienced compartments could not be conclusively compared.

The data were also submitted as part of a second study, on T cells of mothers and their children. That source reports: The data showed no persistent microchimeric T cell clones.

The source material was blood. The chain joins TRBV4-1 to TRBJ1-2, with a possible D match to TRBD1 (5 bases). The clonotype originates from a girl aged 2 to 9 in good health. This CDR3 is CASSQTGLLSGYTF. CDR3 sequence (DNA): TGCGCCAGCAGCCAGACGGGACTGCTCTCGGGCTACACCTTC.